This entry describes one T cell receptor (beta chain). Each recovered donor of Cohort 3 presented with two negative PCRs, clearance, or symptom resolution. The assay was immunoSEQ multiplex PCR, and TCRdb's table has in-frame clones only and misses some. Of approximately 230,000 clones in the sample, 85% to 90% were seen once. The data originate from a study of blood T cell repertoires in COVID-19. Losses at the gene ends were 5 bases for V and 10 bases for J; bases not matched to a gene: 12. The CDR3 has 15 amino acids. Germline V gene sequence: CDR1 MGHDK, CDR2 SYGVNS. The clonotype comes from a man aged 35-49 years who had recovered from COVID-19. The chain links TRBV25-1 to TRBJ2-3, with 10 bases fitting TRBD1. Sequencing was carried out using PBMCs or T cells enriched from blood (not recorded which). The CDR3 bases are TGTGCCAGCAGTTCTCGGGGGGGACAGGGGTTGTCGCAGTATTTT. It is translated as CASSSRGGQGLSQYF.